This T cell receptor (beta chain) stems from a study of cytomegalovirus exposure and HLA in healthy donors. Study results and limitations: Altogether, 150 to 200 TCR beta chains were recorded as cytomegalovirus-associated.

The PCR employed 60 Vbeta primers together with 13 Jbeta primers. Per the authors' pipeline: In a later analysis, some 11 million of approximately 80 million unique beta chains occurred in at least two donors. TCRdb's copy holds only in-frame clones and misses some; the assay was immunoSEQ multiplex PCR. V and J calls and clone size are those listed in that table; D and trimming were worked out from the DNA. The sample carries some 110,000 clones, 80% to 85% recorded once. V lost 5 bases and J lost 5; bases outside the gene matches: 6. The germline V gene has CDR1 SGHNT and CDR2 YENEEA. The CDR3 length is 15 residues. With regard to this clone: Its target is unknown.

V gene TRBV11-3 combines with J gene TRBJ2-2; 9 bases agree with TRBD1. The clonotype was recovered from a woman aged 25 to 45 in good health and CMV-seronegative. The specimen sequenced was PBMCs. CDR3 amino acids: CASSQADRGTGELFF. The CDR3 DNA sequence: TGTGCCAGCAGCCAGGCGGACAGGGGAACCGGGGAGCTGTTTTTT.